This T cell receptor (beta chain) was identified during a study of regulatory T cells in long-lasting Graves disease. TCR beta libraries were built with iRepertoire HTBI primers and Arm-PCR of CDR3 regions. Using its own MiXCR run on the multiplex PCR reads, TCRdb lists one record per CDR3 protein. Found here are over 450,000 distinct CDR3 sequences, 12% of them singletons; the top ten hold 8% to 10%. Ten or more counts support this clonotype. The CDR3 is 13 amino acids. Trimming cost V 5 bases and J 4 bases, with 11 bases left between them. The germline gives CDR1 MNHNS, CDR2 SASEGT. Noted time point: newly diagnosed GD, antithyroid drugs for less than 3 months. Scientists built the TCR library using RNA that was extracted from PBMCs. These data also formed part of another study, on T cells in Graves' hyperthyroidism and ophthalmopathy.

The sample in question was peripheral blood mononuclear cells (PBMCs), obtained at new diagnosis, from a patient treated with antithyroid drugs. This TCR derives from a woman younger than 45 with Graves disease. This chain joins TRBV6-1 and TRBJ1-2; D is possibly TRBD1 (6 bases). The chain's CDR3 is CASSQGIRYGYTF. CDR3 nucleotide sequence: TGTGCCAGCAGTCAGGGGATTCGCTATGGCTACACCTTC.